The T cell receptor beta chain described here comes from a study of blood T cell repertoires in COVID-19. Whole-study context: PBMCs, B-cell-depleted T cells, or T cells provided the cDNA or gDNA that made up the material.

Cohorts were assigned according to the clinical history that participants reported. This table comes from immunoSEQ multiplex PCR, and its TCRdb copy is limited to in-frame clones, with some not included. Of around 300,000 clones listed, about 87% are singletons. Looked up from germline, CDR1 is MNHEY and CDR2 is SVGAGI. The germline V and J ends were trimmed by 6 bases and 3 bases, with 6 bases remaining between them. This CDR3 contains 12 residues. The chain couples TRBV6-5 to TRBJ2-1; TRBD1 is a possible D gene (5 bases). Specimen: PBMCs or T cells enriched from blood (not recorded which). This receptor was identified in a woman between 50 and 59 years old who had recovered from COVID-19. CDR3 sequence reads: CASRTVYNEQFF. The CDR3 DNA sequence: TGTGCCAGCAGGACAGTCTACAATGAGCAGTTCTTC.